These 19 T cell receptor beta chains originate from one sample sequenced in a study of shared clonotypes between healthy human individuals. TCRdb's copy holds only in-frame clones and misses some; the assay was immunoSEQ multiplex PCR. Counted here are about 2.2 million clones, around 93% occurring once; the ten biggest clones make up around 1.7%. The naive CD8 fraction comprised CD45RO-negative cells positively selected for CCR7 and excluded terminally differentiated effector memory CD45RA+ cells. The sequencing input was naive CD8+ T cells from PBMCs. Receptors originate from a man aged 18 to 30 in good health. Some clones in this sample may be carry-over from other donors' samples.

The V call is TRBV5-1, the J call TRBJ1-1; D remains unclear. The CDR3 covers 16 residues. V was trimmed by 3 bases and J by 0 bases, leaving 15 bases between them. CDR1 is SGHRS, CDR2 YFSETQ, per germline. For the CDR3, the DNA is TGCGCCAGCAGCTATCGGGCGAGTCTAATGAACACTGAAGCTTTCTTT. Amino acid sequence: CASSYRASLMNTEAFF.

This CDR3 is CASSAMEGNTEAFF. CDR3 in DNA: TGTGCCAGTAGTGCCATGGAGGGGAACACTGAAGCTTTCTTT. This rearrangement joins TRBV19 to TRBJ1-1; no clear D gene. There are 14 residues in the CDR3. The germline V gene encodes CDR1 LNHDA and CDR2 SQIVND (reference sequence). V lost 5 bases to trimming and J lost 1 base, with 11 bases between them.

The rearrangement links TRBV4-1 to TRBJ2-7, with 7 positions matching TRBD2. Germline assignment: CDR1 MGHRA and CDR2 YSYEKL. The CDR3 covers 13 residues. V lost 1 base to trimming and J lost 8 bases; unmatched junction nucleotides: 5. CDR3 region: CASSQGGGWQQYF. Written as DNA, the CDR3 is TGCGCCAGCAGCCAAGGGGGAGGGTGGCAGCAGTACTTC.

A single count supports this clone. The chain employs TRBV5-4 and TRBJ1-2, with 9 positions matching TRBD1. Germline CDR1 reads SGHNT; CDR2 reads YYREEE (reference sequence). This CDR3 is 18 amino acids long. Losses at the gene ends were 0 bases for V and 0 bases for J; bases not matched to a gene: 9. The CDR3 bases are TGTGCCAGCAGCTTGGGTCCGGACAGGGGAAGTTCTAACTATGGCTACACCTTC. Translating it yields CASSLGPDRGSSNYGYTF.

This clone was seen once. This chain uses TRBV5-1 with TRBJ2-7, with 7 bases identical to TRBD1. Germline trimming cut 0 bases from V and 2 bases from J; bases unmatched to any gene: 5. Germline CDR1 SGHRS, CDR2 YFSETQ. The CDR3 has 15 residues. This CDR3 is CASSLGQGGPYEQYF. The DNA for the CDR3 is TGCGCCAGCAGCTTGGGACAGGGTGGCCCCTACGAGCAGTACTTC.

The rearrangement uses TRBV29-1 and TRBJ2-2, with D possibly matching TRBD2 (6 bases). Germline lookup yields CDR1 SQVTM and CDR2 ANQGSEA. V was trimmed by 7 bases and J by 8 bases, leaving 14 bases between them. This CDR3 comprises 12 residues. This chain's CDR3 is CSALGGAGELFF. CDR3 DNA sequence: TGCAGCGCCCTGGGCGGGGCAGGGGAGCTGTTTTTT.

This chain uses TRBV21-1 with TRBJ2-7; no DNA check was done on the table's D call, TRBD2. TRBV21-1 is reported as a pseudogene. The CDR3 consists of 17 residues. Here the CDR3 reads CASSKGGSGRVAGEQYF. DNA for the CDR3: TGTGCCAGCAGCAAAGGCGGTAGCGGGAGGGTGGCAGGGGAGCAGTACTTC.

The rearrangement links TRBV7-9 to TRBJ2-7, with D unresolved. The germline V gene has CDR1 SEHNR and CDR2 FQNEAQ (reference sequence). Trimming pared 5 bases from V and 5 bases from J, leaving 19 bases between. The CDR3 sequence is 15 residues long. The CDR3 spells CASSPPDPGINEQYF. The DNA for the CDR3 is TGTGCCAGCAGCCCCCCCGACCCTGGGATTAACGAGCAGTACTTC.

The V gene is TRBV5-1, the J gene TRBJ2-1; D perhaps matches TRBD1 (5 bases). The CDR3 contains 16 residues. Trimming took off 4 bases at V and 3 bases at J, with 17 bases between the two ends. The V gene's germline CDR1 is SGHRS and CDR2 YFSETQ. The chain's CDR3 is CASSPASGKRYNEQFF. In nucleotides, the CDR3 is TGCGCCAGCAGCCCCGCGTCAGGGAAACGCTACAATGAGCAGTTCTTC.

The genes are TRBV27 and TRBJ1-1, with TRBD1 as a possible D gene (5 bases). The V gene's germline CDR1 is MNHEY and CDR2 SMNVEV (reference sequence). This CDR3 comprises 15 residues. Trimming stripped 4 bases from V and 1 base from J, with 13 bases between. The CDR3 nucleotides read TGTGCCAGCAGTTCCCGGCAGGGCTCGAACACTGAAGCTTTCTTT. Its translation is CASSSRQGSNTEAFF.

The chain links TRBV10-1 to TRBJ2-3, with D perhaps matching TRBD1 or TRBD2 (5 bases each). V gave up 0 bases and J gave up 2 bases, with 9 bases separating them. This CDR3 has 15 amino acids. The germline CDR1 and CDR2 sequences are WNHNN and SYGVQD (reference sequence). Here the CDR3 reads CASSESGTNTDTQYF. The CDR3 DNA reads TGCGCCAGCAGTGAGTCCGGGACCAACACAGATACGCAGTATTTT.

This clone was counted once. The CDR3 DNA reads TGTGCCAGCAGTGAAAGGGTAGCGGGAGGGCCTGGCGAGCAGTACTTC. Protein product: CASSERVAGGPGEQYF. The chain couples TRBV6-1 to TRBJ2-7; 11 bases line up with TRBD2. J was trimmed by 6 bases and V by 2 bases; bases with no gene match: 9. The CDR3 loop spans 16 amino acids. Germline CDR1 and CDR2: MNHNS and SASEGT.

CDR3 coding DNA: TGTGCCAGCAGTCCCCGCTCGGCGTTTCCAGGGACCGGGGAGCTGTTTTTT. Translating gives CASSPRSAFPGTGELFF. V is TRBV11-3 and J is TRBJ2-2; maybe TRBD1 (5 bases). In germline, CDR1 is SGHNT, CDR2 YENEEA. V dropped 6 bases and J dropped 5 bases, with 22 bases sitting between them. This CDR3 comprises 17 residues.

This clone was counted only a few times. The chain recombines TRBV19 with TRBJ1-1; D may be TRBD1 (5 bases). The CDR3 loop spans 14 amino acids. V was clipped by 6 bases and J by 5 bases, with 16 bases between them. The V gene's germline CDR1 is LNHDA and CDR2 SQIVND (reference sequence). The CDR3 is CASSLTAGGTEAFF. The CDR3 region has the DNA TGTGCCAGTAGCTTGACAGCGGGAGGGACTGAAGCTTTCTTT. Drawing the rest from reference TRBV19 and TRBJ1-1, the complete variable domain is DGGITQSPKYLFRKEGQNVTLSCEQNLNHDAMYWYRQDPGQGLRLIYYSQIVNDFQKGDIAEGYSVSREKKESFPLTVTSAQKNPTAFYLCASSLTAGGTEAFFGQGTRLTVV.

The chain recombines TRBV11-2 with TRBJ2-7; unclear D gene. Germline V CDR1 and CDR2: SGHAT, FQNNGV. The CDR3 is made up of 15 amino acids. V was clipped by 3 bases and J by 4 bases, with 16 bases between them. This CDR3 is CASSFPRGARYEQYF. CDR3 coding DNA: TGTGCCAGCAGCTTCCCTCGCGGCGCCCGGTACGAGCAGTACTTC.

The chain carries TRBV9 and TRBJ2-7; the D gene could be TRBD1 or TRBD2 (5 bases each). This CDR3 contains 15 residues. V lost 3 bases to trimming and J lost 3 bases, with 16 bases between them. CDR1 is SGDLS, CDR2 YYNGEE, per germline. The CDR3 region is CASSESTGPLYEQYF. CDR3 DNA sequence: TGTGCCAGCAGCGAATCAACGGGACCCCTCTACGAGCAGTACTTC.

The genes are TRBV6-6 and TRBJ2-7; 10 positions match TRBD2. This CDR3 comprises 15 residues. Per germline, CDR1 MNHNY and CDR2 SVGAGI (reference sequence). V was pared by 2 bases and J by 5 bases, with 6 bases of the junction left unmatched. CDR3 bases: TGTGCCAGCAGTTACCTAGCGGGAGTTTCCCACGAGCAGTACTTC. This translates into CASSYLAGVSHEQYF.

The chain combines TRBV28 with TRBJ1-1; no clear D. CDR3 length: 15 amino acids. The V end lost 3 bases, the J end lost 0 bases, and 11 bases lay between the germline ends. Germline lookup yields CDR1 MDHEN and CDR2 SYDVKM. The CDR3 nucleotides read TGTGCCAGCAGTTTTTCCCCAGGATTGAACACTGAAGCTTTCTTT. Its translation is CASSFSPGLNTEAFF.

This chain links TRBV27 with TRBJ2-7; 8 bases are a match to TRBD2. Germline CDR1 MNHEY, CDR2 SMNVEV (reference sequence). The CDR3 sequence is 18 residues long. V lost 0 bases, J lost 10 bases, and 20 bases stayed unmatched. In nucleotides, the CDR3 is TGTGCCAGCAGTTTATCGGCTGGGGCGGGAGGCTCAACAAGAGTCCAGTACTTC. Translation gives CASSLSAGAGGSTRVQYF.